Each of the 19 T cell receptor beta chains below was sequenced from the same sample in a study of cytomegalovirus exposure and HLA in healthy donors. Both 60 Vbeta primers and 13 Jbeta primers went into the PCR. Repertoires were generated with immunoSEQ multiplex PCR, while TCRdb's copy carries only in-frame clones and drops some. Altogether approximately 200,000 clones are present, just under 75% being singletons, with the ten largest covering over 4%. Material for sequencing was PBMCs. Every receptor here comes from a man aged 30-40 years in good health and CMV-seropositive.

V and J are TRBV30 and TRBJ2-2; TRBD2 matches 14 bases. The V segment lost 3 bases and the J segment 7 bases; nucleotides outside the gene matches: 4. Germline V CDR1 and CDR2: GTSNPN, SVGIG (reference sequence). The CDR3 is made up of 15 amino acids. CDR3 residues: CAWSVTSGGGGELFF. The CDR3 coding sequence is TGTGCCTGGAGCGTGACTAGCGGGGGGGGCGGGGAGCTGTTTTTT.

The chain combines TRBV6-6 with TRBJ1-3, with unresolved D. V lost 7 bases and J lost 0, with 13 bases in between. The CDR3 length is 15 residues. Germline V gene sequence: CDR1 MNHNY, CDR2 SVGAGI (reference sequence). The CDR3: CASTLDFGSGNTIYF. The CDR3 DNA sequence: TGTGCCAGCACCCTGGACTTCGGCTCTGGAAACACCATATATTTT.

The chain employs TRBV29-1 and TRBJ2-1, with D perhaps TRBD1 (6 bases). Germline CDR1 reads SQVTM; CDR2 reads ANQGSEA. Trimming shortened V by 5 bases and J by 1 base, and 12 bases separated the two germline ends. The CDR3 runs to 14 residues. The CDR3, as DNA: TGCAGCGTTTACGGACAGAATTCCTACAATGAGCAGTTCTTC. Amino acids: CSVYGQNSYNEQFF.

The CDR3 reads CASSQEILQGPGNTIYF. CDR3 nucleotides: TGCGCCAGCAGCCAAGAAATTCTCCAGGGCCCCGGAAACACCATATATTTT. V is TRBV4-3 and J is TRBJ1-3; D is perhaps TRBD1 (5 bases). The CDR3 spans 17 residues. V was shortened by 0 bases and J by 4 bases, with 16 bases between the two germline ends. Germline loops: CDR1 LGHNA, CDR2 YSLEER.

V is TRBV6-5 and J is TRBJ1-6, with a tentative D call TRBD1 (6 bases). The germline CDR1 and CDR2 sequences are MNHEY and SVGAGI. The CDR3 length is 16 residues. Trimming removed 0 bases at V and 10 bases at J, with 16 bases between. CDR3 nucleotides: TGTGCCAGCAGTTACTCTTTGGCACAGGGTGGATCACCCCTCCACTTT. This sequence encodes CASSYSLAQGGSPLHF.

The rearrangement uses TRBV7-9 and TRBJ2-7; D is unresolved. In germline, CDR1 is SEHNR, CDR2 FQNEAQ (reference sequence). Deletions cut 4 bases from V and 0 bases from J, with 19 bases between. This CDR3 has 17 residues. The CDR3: CASSSHMAGPRSYEQYF. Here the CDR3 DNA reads TGTGCCAGCAGCTCTCACATGGCAGGCCCCCGCTCCTACGAGCAGTACTTC.

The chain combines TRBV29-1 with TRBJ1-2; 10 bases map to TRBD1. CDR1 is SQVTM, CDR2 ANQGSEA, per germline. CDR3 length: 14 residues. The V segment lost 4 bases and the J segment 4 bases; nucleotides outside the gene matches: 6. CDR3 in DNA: TGCAGCGTTGTCGGACAGGGGGTTGGCTATGGCTACACCTTC. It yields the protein CSVVGQGVGYGYTF.

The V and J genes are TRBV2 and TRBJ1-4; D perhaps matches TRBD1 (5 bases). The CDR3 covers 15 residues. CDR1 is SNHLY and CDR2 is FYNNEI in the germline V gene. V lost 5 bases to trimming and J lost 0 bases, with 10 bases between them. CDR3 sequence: CASSQQGATNEKLFF. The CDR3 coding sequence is TGTGCCAGCAGTCAGCAGGGTGCAACTAATGAAAAACTGTTTTTT.

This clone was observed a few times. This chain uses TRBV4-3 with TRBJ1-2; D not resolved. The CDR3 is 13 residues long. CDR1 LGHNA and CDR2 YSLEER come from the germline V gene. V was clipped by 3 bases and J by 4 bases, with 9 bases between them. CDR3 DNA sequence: TGCGCCAGCAGCCAGCGACAAGGCTATGGCTACACCTTC. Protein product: CASSQRQGYGYTF.

CDR3 in DNA: TGTGCCAGCAGCTTGGGGGCTCAAGAGACCCAGTACTTC. Its protein is CASSLGAQETQYF. This chain uses TRBV11-2 with TRBJ2-5, with D possibly being TRBD1 (6 bases). The CDR3 contains 13 residues. The germline gives CDR1 SGHAT, CDR2 FQNNGV. Trimming left V 3 bases short and J 2 bases short, with 7 bases between.

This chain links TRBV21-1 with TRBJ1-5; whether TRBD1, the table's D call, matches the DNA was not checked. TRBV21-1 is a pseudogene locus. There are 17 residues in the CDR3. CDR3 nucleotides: TGTGCCAGCAGCATGGGGACAGGACTTCTTCCTGGCCAGCCCCAGCATTTT. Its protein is CASSMGTGLLPGQPQHF.

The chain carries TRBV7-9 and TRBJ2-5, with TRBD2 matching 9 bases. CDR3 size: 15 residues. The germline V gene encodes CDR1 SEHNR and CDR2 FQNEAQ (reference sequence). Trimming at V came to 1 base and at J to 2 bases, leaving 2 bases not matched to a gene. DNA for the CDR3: TGTGCCAGCAGCTTAGACCTAGCGGGGCAAGAGACCCAGTACTTC. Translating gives CASSLDLAGQETQYF.

Here the CDR3 reads CSVVGQVPYEQYF. DNA of the CDR3: TGCAGCGTTGTCGGACAGGTCCCGTACGAGCAGTACTTC. This chain uses TRBV29-1 with TRBJ2-7; 7 nucleotides align to TRBD1. The CDR3 has 13 amino acids. In germline, CDR1 is SQVTM, CDR2 ANQGSEA. The junction had 7 bases not matched to a gene; V was cut back by 4 bases and J by 4 bases.

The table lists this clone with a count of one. For the CDR3, the DNA is TGTGCCTCCGGAGAGGCCGGCCCCTATGGCTACACCTTC. Translation gives CASGEAGPYGYTF. The chain is built from TRBV7-9 and TRBJ1-2; no firm D call. Germline V gene sequence: CDR1 SEHNR, CDR2 FQNEAQ (reference sequence). The CDR3 totals 13 residues. V shed 11 bases and J shed 4 bases, with 17 bases lying between them.

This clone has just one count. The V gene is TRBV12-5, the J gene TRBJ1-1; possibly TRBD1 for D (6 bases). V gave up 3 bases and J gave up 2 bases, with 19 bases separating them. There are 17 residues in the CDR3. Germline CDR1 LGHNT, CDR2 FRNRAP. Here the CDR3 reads CASGFARTGTKNTEAFF. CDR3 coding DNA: TGTGCTAGTGGTTTCGCCCGAACCGGGACAAAAAACACTGAAGCTTTCTTT.

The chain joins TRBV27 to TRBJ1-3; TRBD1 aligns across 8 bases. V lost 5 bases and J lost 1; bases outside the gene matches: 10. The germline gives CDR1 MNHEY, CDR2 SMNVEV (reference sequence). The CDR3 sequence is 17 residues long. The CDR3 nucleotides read TGTGCCAGCAGTCCCCTACAGGGGGTCGAATCTGGAAACACCATATATTTT. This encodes CASSPLQGVESGNTIYF.

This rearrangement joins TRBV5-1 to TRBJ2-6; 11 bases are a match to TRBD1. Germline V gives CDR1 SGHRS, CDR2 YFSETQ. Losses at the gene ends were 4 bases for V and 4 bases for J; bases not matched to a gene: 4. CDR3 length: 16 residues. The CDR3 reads CASSLGQGAGANVLTF. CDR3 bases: TGCGCCAGCAGCCTCGGACAGGGGGCCGGGGCCAACGTCCTGACTTTC. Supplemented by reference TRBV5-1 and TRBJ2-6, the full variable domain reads KAGVTQTPRYLIKTRGQQVTLSCSPISGHRSVSWYQQTPGQGLQFLFEYFSETQRNKGNFPGRFSGRQFSNSRSEMNVSTLELGDSALYLCASSLGQGAGANVLTFGAGSRLTVL.

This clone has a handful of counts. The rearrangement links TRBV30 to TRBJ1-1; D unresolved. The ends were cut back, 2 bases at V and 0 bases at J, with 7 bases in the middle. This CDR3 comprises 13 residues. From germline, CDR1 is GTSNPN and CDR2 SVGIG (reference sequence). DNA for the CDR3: TGTGCCTGGAGTATAAGCGTGAACACTGAAGCTTTCTTT. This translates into CAWSISVNTEAFF.

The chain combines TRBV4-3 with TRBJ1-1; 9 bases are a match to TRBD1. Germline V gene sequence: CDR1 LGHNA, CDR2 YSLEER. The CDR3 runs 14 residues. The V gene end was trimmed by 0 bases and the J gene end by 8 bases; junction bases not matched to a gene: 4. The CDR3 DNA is TGCGCCAGCAGCCAAGAAGCCGGGACAGGGGAAGCTTTCTTT. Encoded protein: CASSQEAGTGEAFF.